Sequencing of this T cell receptor beta chain was carried out in a study of T cell changes during pregnancy in multiple sclerosis. The germline gives CDR1 SQVTM, CDR2 ANQGSEA. The J segment lost 6 bases and the V segment lost 2 bases, leaving 4 bases of the junction unmatched. This CDR3 is 12 amino acids long. TCRdb's table, derived via immunoSEQ multiplex PCR, lists solely in-frame clones and lacks some. The sample holds tens of thousands of clones, less than 95% seen once. The source of this sequence is a female donor with multiple sclerosis, enrolled in a pregnancy study. This sample comprised CD4+ T cells from peripheral blood mononuclear cells, obtained in the third trimester of pregnancy. The chain links TRBV29-1 to TRBJ2-7, with 7 positions matching TRBD2. The CDR3 nucleotides are TGCAGCGTTGAAATTGGGAGGGGCGAGCAGTACTTC. Translating it yields CSVEIGRGEQYF.